This T cell receptor beta chain was captured by sequencing in a study of T cell responses to AZD1222 COVID-19 vaccine. A remark on this clone: Its antigen is still unknown.

The assay was immunoSEQ multiplex PCR, and TCRdb's table has in-frame clones only and misses some. The sample yields 95,000 to 110,000 clones, roughly 90% seen once. Germline V gene sequence: CDR1 MNHEY, CDR2 SMNVEV (reference sequence). This CDR3 is built from 14 residues. Deletions cut 5 bases from V and 5 bases from J, with 15 bases between. Findings of the study overall: Spike-wide vaccine-associated CD4 TCRs dominated at 160-218 and 743-854.

The source material was peripheral blood, sampled 28 days after the second AZD1222 dose. The genes are TRBV27 and TRBJ2-5; no reliable D call. This sequence originates from an adult who received the AZD1222 COVID-19 vaccine. In DNA form, the CDR3 reads TGTGCCAGCAGTCGGATGGACCATATCGAGACCCAGTACTTC. Encoded protein: CASSRMDHIETQYF.